The sequence of this TCR beta chain was determined in a study of blood T cell repertoires in COVID-19. Background on the study: The samples span acute and convalescent COVID-19 from the United States, Italy and Spain. In each case, the material was cDNA or gDNA derived from T cells, B-cell-depleted T cells, or PBMCs.

There are many counts of this clone. This CDR3 has 16 residues. Germline lookup yields CDR1 MDHEN and CDR2 SYDVKM. Unmatched junction bases numbered 8, after V lost 2 bases and J lost 2 bases. Some clones are missing from TCRdb's copy, which holds only in-frame ones; the method was immunoSEQ multiplex PCR. This sample has 250,000 to 300,000 clones; 87% occur once, and the top ten carry roughly 2.2%. The receptor's source is a woman between 45 and 60 years old who had recovered from COVID-19. The sequencing input was peripheral blood. This chain connects TRBV28 to TRBJ1-2; 7 bases are a match to TRBD1. CDR3 sequence: CASSLGLGQLNYGYTF. CDR3 nucleotides: TGTGCCAGCAGTTTAGGACTGGGACAGCTAAACTATGGCTACACCTTC.